The 18 T cell receptor beta chains in this list originate from one sample, sequenced in a study of T cell responses to AZD1222 COVID-19 vaccine. The repertoire was sequenced with immunoSEQ multiplex PCR; TCRdb's copy has only in-frame clones and lacks some. This sample has some 71,000 clones, with roughly 84% found just once. The specimen comprised peripheral blood, sampled on day 0 of AZD1222 vaccination. These receptors were obtained from an adult in good health.

The chain uses TRBV2 and TRBJ2-2, with TRBD1 matching over 8 bases. V gave up 5 bases and J gave up 0 bases; unmatched junction bases: 2. CDR1 is SNHLY and CDR2 is FYNNEI in the germline V gene. The length of the CDR3 is 15 residues. The CDR3 DNA reads TGTGCCAGCAGTCCAGGGGGCGCGAACACCGGGGAGCTGTTTTTT. This codes for CASSPGGANTGELFF.

The chain combines TRBV28 with TRBJ2-1; D gene unclear. Germline CDR1 MDHEN, CDR2 SYDVKM. The CDR3 extends over 11 amino acids. Trimming cost V 8 bases and J 7 bases, with 9 bases left between them. Here the CDR3 reads CASPLLNEQFF. The CDR3 DNA follows: TGTGCCAGCCCTTTGCTGAATGAGCAGTTCTTC.

The genes are TRBV10-1 and TRBJ1-6; no reliable D call. Germline V gene sequence: CDR1 WNHNN, CDR2 SYGVQD (reference sequence). The CDR3 contains 13 residues. V lost 2 bases and J lost 9, with 8 bases in between. The chain's CDR3 is CASSETLISPLHF. Here the CDR3 DNA reads TGCGCCAGCAGTGAGACGCTAATTTCACCCCTCCACTTT.

V gene TRBV12-3 or TRBV12-4 combines with J gene TRBJ1-1, with D hard to call. The CDR3 spans 10 residues. Trimming took off 3 bases at V and 5 bases at J, with 1 base between the two ends. CDR3 DNA sequence: TGTGCCAGCAGTTTGACTGAAGCTTTCTTT. Translated, it gives CASSLTEAFF.

CDR3 protein: CASSLPGNSPLHF. The CDR3 DNA is TGTGCCAGTAGTTTACCAGGGAATTCACCCCTCCACTTT. The chain uses TRBV19 and TRBJ1-6, with a weak D call TRBD1 (5 bases). The CDR3 length is 13 residues. The germline CDR1 and CDR2 sequences are LNHDA and SQIVND (reference sequence). Trimming shortened V by 5 bases and J by 7 bases, and 9 bases separated the two germline ends.

This chain connects TRBV7-8 to TRBJ2-7; tentative D call: TRBD1 (5 bases). The length of the CDR3 is 13 residues. The germline V gene has CDR1 SGHVS and CDR2 FQNEAQ. The ends were cut back, 1 base at V and 5 bases at J, with 9 bases in the middle. CDR3 amino acids: CASSLGRVDEQYF. DNA of the CDR3: TGTGCCAGCAGCTTAGGCAGGGTCGACGAGCAGTACTTC.

CDR3 sequence (DNA): TGTGCCAGCAGTCTCGGGACAGGGTGGGAGACCCAGTACTTC. It encodes CASSLGTGWETQYF. The chain employs TRBV27 and TRBJ2-5; 9 bases align to TRBD1. The CDR3 covers 14 residues. Germline values: CDR1 MNHEY, CDR2 SMNVEV (reference sequence). V was pared by 5 bases and J by 5 bases, with 6 bases of the junction left unmatched.

This chain connects TRBV30 to TRBJ1-2; D is ambiguous. The length of the CDR3 is 13 residues. V lost 4 bases to trimming and J lost 6 bases, with 15 bases between them. Germline assignment: CDR1 GTSNPN and CDR2 SVGIG (reference sequence). Written as DNA, the CDR3 is TGTGCCTGGAACTTCGAAGGAGGGCATGGCTACACCTTC. This sequence encodes CAWNFEGGHGYTF.

The chain has TRBV7-2 and TRBJ2-7; D is unresolved. The CDR3 sequence is 17 residues long. The germline V gene encodes CDR1 SGHTA and CDR2 FQGNSA. V dropped 2 bases and J dropped 3 bases, with 20 bases sitting between them. The CDR3 bases are TGTGCCAGCAGCTTAACGTTCGTTGGGCAGCGAGACTACGAGCAGTACTTC. It specifies CASSLTFVGQRDYEQYF.

The chain employs TRBV6-5 and TRBJ2-7, with 8 bases matching TRBD1. The V segment lost 4 bases and the J segment 0 bases; nucleotides outside the gene matches: 8. This CDR3 is built from 16 residues. Germline V gives CDR1 MNHEY, CDR2 SVGAGI. In nucleotides, the CDR3 is TGTGCCAGCAGTTGGCGGACAGGGCTGAGCTCCTACGAGCAGTACTTC. Translating gives CASSWRTGLSSYEQYF.

CDR3: CAWSPAPTNEKLFF. The CDR3 DNA is TGTGCCTGGTCCCCCGCCCCAACTAATGAAAAACTGTTTTTT. This chain joins TRBV30 and TRBJ1-4; D unresolved. CDR1 is GTSNPN and CDR2 is SVGIG in the germline V gene (reference sequence). The CDR3 sequence is 14 residues long. Trimming pared 5 bases from V and 0 bases from J, leaving 10 bases between.

The gene calls are TRBV6-2 or TRBV6-3 and TRBJ1-6; possible D gene TRBD1, 5 bases. Per germline, CDR1 MNHEY and CDR2 SVGEGT. Trimming removed 5 bases at V and 6 bases at J, with 20 bases between. The CDR3 sequence is 17 residues long. DNA for the CDR3: TGTGCCAGCAGTCCCCAGGGTGAGGGTACGCTTAATTCACCCCTCCACTTT. Its protein product is CASSPQGEGTLNSPLHF.

The CDR3 loop reads CASRQTGGRGQPQHF. The CDR3 bases are TGTGCCAGCAGGCAGACAGGGGGCCGGGGTCAGCCCCAGCATTTT. The chain carries TRBV5-8 and TRBJ1-5; 10 positions agree with TRBD1. CDR1 and CDR2 (germline): SGHTS, YDEGEE. The CDR3 spans 15 residues. Trimming took 5 bases from V and 6 from J; bases not matched to a gene: 8. Together with reference TRBV5-8 and TRBJ1-5, the CDR3 gives the full variable domain: EAGVTQSPTHLIKTRGQQATLRCSPISGHTSVYWYQQALGLGLQFLLWYDEGEERNRGNFPPRFSGRQFPNYSSELNVNALELEDSALYLCASRQTGGRGQPQHFGDGTRLSIL.

A single count supports this clone. V is TRBV7-2 and J is TRBJ2-1; the D is unclear. The germline V and J ends were trimmed by 2 bases and 5 bases, with 7 bases remaining between them. Germline CDR1 reads SGHTA; CDR2 reads FQGNSA. CDR3 length: 13 residues. CDR3 region: CASSLSSHNEQFF. The CDR3 DNA reads TGTGCCAGCAGCTTATCCAGCCACAATGAGCAGTTCTTC.

This clone occurred once. This chain links TRBV28 with TRBJ1-4, with no clear D. Germline loops: CDR1 MDHEN, CDR2 SYDVKM. CDR3 length: 11 residues. V was cut by 6 bases and J by 8 bases, with 7 bases left in between. This CDR3 reads CASSGREKLFF. The CDR3 nucleotides are TGTGCCAGCAGCGGTAGGGAAAAACTGTTTTTT.

This chain links TRBV6-5 with TRBJ1-3; D remains unclear. This CDR3 has 13 amino acids. Germline loops: CDR1 MNHEY, CDR2 SVGAGI. V gave up 7 bases and J gave up 0 bases, with 7 bases separating them. The CDR3: CASTKFSGNTIYF. The CDR3, as DNA: TGTGCCAGCACTAAGTTCTCTGGAAACACCATATATTTT.

This clone has more than one count but fewer than ten. V is TRBV19 and J is TRBJ2-1; the match to TRBD2 covers 10 bases. This CDR3 region has 14 residues. V gave up 7 bases and J gave up 8 bases; unmatched junction bases: 8. Germline V lookup: CDR1 LNHDA, CDR2 SQIVND (reference sequence). The CDR3 region is CASNERGGLDEQFF. CDR3 bases: TGTGCCAGTAACGAGCGGGGGGGCCTGGATGAGCAGTTCTTC.

This clone was seen a single time. V and J are TRBV7-4 and TRBJ1-1; 7 bases are shared with TRBD1. V lost 2 bases and J lost 5; bases outside the gene matches: 11. Germline-derived CDR1 and CDR2 are SGHVT and SQSDAQ. CDR3 length equals 16 residues. This CDR3 reads CASSLFGHRGETEAFF. The CDR3 coding sequence is TGTGCCAGCAGCTTATTCGGGCACAGGGGTGAAACTGAAGCTTTCTTT. Drawing the rest from reference TRBV7-4 and TRBJ1-1, the complete variable domain is GAGVSQSPRYKVAKRGRDVALRCDSISGHVTLYWYRQTLGQGSEVLTYSQSDAQRDKSGRPSGRFSAERPERSVSTLKIQRTEQGDSAVYLCASSLFGHRGETEAFFGQGTRLTVV.